This T cell receptor (beta chain) originates from a study of T cell responses to AZD1222 COVID-19 vaccine. General study results and limits: At 160-218 and 743-854, vaccine-associated CD4 TCRs were dominant, and they spanned spike. In the spike-specific TCR repertoire, nearly half reportedly target unmutated variant regions. Donors were mostly white British, more females; clonal diversity possibly underestimated. The study sampled repertoires only after the peak T cell response.

Germline V gives CDR1 DFQATT, CDR2 SNEGSKA (reference sequence). The CDR3 is made up of 15 amino acids. TCRdb keeps only in-frame clones here, not all; method: immunoSEQ multiplex PCR. Altogether 160,000 or so clones are present, approximately 90% being singletons, with the ten largest covering about 7%. Points on this clone: Its antigen is unknown. An end of the junction does not agree with germline; a read error may underlie this.

This chain uses TRBV20-1 with TRBJ2-7, with D perhaps matching TRBD2 (6 bases). The sample was peripheral blood, taken after recovery from COVID-19. This TCR was sampled from an adult who had recovered from COVID-19. This chain's CDR3 is CSASPLRGPSDEQYF. In DNA form, the CDR3 reads TGCAGTGCTAGTCCTTTGCGGGGCCCCTCCGACGAGCAGTACTTC.